This is a list of T cell receptor beta chains from one sample in a study of a mutant IDH1 vaccine in newly diagnosed glioma. What these receptors recognize is not known. The protocol was immunoSEQ multiplex PCR, while the TCRdb copy is restricted to in-frame clones and leaves out a portion. The sample shows 13,000 or so clones, around 76% of them seen only once. The sequencing here drew on PBMCs, taken from a glioma patient whose treatment included an IDH1 peptide vaccine. The receptors derive from a woman aged 40 to 49 with glioma. Each CDR3 is given with its conserved first and last residue. Fields, in order: V gene, J gene, D gene, clone size, CDR3 DNA, CDR3 protein. D genes are given only for firm matches. Clone size is not always given. Where it is, it says once, few, many or a class for expanded clones.

V gene: TRBV15; J gene: TRBJ1-1; D gene: -; clone size: -; CDR3 DNA: TGTGCCACCAGCAGACTGGATGTCCAGAACACTGAAGCTTTCTTT; CDR3 protein: CATSRLDVQNTEAFF
V gene: TRBV4-3; J gene: TRBJ1-4; D gene: -; clone size: -; CDR3 DNA: TGCGCCAGCAGCCAAGATTACTATTTCAACGCTGGTGAAAAACTGTTTTTT; CDR3 protein: CASSQDYYFNAGEKLFF
V gene: TRBV6-1; J gene: TRBJ2-7; D gene: TRBD2; clone size: -; CDR3 DNA: TGTGCCAGCAGTGAAGCGGCGGGAGGGACCTACGAGCAGTACTTC; CDR3 protein: CASSEAAGGTYEQYF
V gene: TRBV29-1; J gene: TRBJ2-1; D gene: TRBD2; clone size: -; CDR3 DNA: TGCAGCGTTGACCCCGGGGGGGCAAATGAGCAGTTCTTC; CDR3 protein: CSVDPGGANEQFF
V gene: TRBV27; J gene: TRBJ2-2; D gene: TRBD2; clone size: -; CDR3 DNA: TGTGCCAGCAGTTTTGGAGGCGGGAGGGGAAACGGGGAGCTGTTTTTT; CDR3 protein: CASSFGGGRGNGELFF
V gene: TRBV19; J gene: TRBJ1-2; D gene: TRBD1; clone size: -; CDR3 DNA: TGTGCCAGTAGTGCTTCAGGGGGCGCTGGGTATGGCTACACCTTC; CDR3 protein: CASSASGGAGYGYTF
V gene: TRBV27; J gene: TRBJ2-2; D gene: -; clone size: once; CDR3 DNA: TGTGCCAGCAGTTTATCGGACGCGAGCACCGGGGAGCTGTTTTTT; CDR3 protein: CASSLSDASTGELFF
V gene: TRBV6-5; J gene: TRBJ1-1; D gene: -; clone size: -; CDR3 DNA: TGTGCCAGCAGCAGAGATAGACGGGACACTGAAGCTTTCTTT; CDR3 protein: CASSRDRRDTEAFF
V gene: TRBV19; J gene: TRBJ1-1; D gene: TRBD1; clone size: -; CDR3 DNA: TGTGCCAGTAGTAAGGCGACAGGGGCCTTATCGAACACTGAAGCTTTCTTT; CDR3 protein: CASSKATGALSNTEAFF
V gene: TRBV19; J gene: TRBJ1-1; D gene: TRBD1; clone size: -; CDR3 DNA: TGTGCCAGTAGTATAAGTTCAGGGACAGGCGGGAACACTGAAGCTTTCTTT; CDR3 protein: CASSISSGTGGNTEAFF
V gene: TRBV5-1; J gene: TRBJ1-2; D gene: TRBD1; clone size: -; CDR3 DNA: TGCGCCAGCAGCGCGGACAGGGTTCTCTATGGCTACACCTTC; CDR3 protein: CASSADRVLYGYTF
V gene: TRBV28; J gene: TRBJ1-1; D gene: -; clone size: few; CDR3 DNA: TGTGCCAGCAGTTCCTTGGGGAAAAAAGCTGAAGCTTTCTTT; CDR3 protein: CASSSLGKKAEAFF
V gene: TRBV7-9; J gene: TRBJ1-5; D gene: -; clone size: -; CDR3 DNA: TGTGCCAGCAGCTTATCAGGGGTCCCGGATCAGCCCCAGCATTTT; CDR3 protein: CASSLSGVPDQPQHF
V gene: TRBV6-5; J gene: TRBJ2-7; D gene: -; clone size: -; CDR3 DNA: TGTGCCAGCAGTCCTCTCCCATTTAGCGAGCAGTACTTC; CDR3 protein: CASSPLPFSEQYF
V gene: TRBV7-2; J gene: TRBJ1-3; D gene: -; clone size: -; CDR3 DNA: TGTGCCAGCAGCTTAAATCCGGCGGCAGGGTCTGGAAACACCATATATTTT; CDR3 protein: CASSLNPAAGSGNTIYF
V gene: TRBV7-7; J gene: TRBJ2-5; D gene: TRBD2; clone size: -; CDR3 DNA: TGTGCTAGCAGCTATAATAGCGGGGGGGCGGCAGAGACCCAGTACTTC; CDR3 protein: CASSYNSGGAAETQYF
V gene: TRBV5-4; J gene: TRBJ2-5; D gene: TRBD2; clone size: -; CDR3 DNA: TGTGCCAGCAAGGCGGGAGGTATTCAAGAGACCCAGTACTTC; CDR3 protein: CASKAGGIQETQYF
V gene: TRBV27; J gene: TRBJ2-3; D gene: TRBD2; clone size: -; CDR3 DNA: TGTGCCAGCAGTCATAGAGGCGGGGTAGCGGGAACAGATACGCAGTATTTT; CDR3 protein: CASSHRGGVAGTDTQYF
V gene: TRBV2; J gene: TRBJ1-6; D gene: -; clone size: -; CDR3 DNA: TGTGCCAGCAGGGAAGACGGCTCACCCCTCCACTTT; CDR3 protein: CASREDGSPLHF
V gene: TRBV7-9; J gene: TRBJ2-1; D gene: -; clone size: -; CDR3 DNA: TGTGCCAGCAGCTTAGGTACGAAGGGGGGGAAGATTGAGCAGTTCTTC; CDR3 protein: CASSLGTKGGKIEQFF
V gene: TRBV7-9; J gene: TRBJ1-4; D gene: TRBD1; clone size: once; CDR3 DNA: TGTGCCAGCAGCTACCAACTCCGACAGGGGAGCGATGAAAAACTGTTTTTT; CDR3 protein: CASSYQLRQGSDEKLFF
V gene: TRBV4-3; J gene: TRBJ2-5; D gene: -; clone size: -; CDR3 DNA: TGCGCCAGCAGCCATCGCGGGGCCGGAGAGACCCAGTACTTC; CDR3 protein: CASSHRGAGETQYF
V gene: TRBV7-3; J gene: TRBJ1-2; D gene: -; clone size: -; CDR3 DNA: TGTGCCAGCAGCTTAAACGTTCGGGACAGCTACACCTTC; CDR3 protein: CASSLNVRDSYTF
V gene: TRBV4-3; J gene: TRBJ2-1; D gene: -; clone size: -; CDR3 DNA: TGCGCCAGCAGCCAAGAACCGGGACTCCCAACGCAGTTCTTC; CDR3 protein: CASSQEPGLPTQFF
V gene: TRBV6-6; J gene: TRBJ2-7; D gene: -; clone size: -; CDR3 DNA: TGTGCCAGCAGTGACAGGATCGGAATCTACGAGCAGTACTTC; CDR3 protein: CASSDRIGIYEQYF
V gene: TRBV2; J gene: TRBJ1-1; D gene: -; clone size: -; CDR3 DNA: TGTGCCAGCTCGGCGGAAGGGGTGAACACTGAAGCTTTCTTT; CDR3 protein: CASSAEGVNTEAFF